The rows below give T cell receptor beta chains drawn from one sample of a study of blood T cell repertoires in COVID-19. Assay: immunoSEQ multiplex PCR; the TCRdb copy retains only in-frame clones and omits some. The sample includes 150,000 to 180,000 clones, roughly 71% of them seen just once. Sequencing used peripheral blood. The receptor source for this set is an elderly woman with acute or convalescent COVID-19. The CDR3 runs from the conserved cysteine through the conserved F or W.

V: TRBV4-2
CDR3: CASSRSLIQGDNGYTF

V: TRBV9
CDR3: CASSVESGNEQYF

V: TRBV24-1
CDR3: CATSRGTQQFF

V: TRBV12-3/TRBV12-4
CDR3: CASSFWEDQPQHF

V: TRBV7-3
CDR3: CASSYGAQQFF

V: TRBV9
CDR3: CASSVAGGSSYEQYF

V: TRBV18
CDR3: CASSPGPTGNTEAFF

V: TRBV9
CDR3: CASSPPGGSYTF

V: TRBV21-1
CDR3: CASSGVRESEFF

V: TRBV6-4
CDR3: CASSDSAGASGANVLTF

V: TRBV3-1/TRBV3-2
CDR3: CASSPRDSRVGTEAFF

V: TRBV11-2
CDR3: CASTTTWNTEAFF

V: TRBV6-2/TRBV6-3
CDR3: CASSYHGGNYGYTF

V: TRBV6-2/TRBV6-3
CDR3: CASSYSIYPLQHTYEQYF

V: TRBV7-9
CDR3: CASSLVVAENEKLFF

V: TRBV27
CDR3: CASSGGKGYGYTF

V: TRBV27
CDR3: CASSSGRSSYNSPLHF

V: TRBV6-6
CDR3: CASSYDRGQHF

V: TRBV7-2
CDR3: CASSLGRAYGYTF

V: TRBV30
CDR3: CAGLWDTEAFF